The T cell receptor (beta chain) described here comes from a study of blood T cell repertoires in COVID-19. This CDR3 spans 15 amino acids. Germline V gene sequence: CDR1 SGHRS, CDR2 YFSETQ. V trimming: 4 bases; J trimming: 1 base; junction bases outside the gene matches: 7. This clone has a handful of counts. Libraries were prepared by immunoSEQ multiplex PCR; TCRdb keeps only in-frame clonotypes and omits some of them. The repertoire holds about 460,000 clones, with around nine tenths as singletons. The genes are TRBV5-1 and TRBJ1-2, with TRBD1 identical over 7 bases. Sequencing used PBMCs or T cells enriched from blood (not recorded which). The source of this sequence is a woman aged 60-70 years who had recovered from COVID-19. In nucleotides, the CDR3 is TGCGCCAGCAGCCTAGGGGGCGAGGGTAACTATGGCTACACCTTC. Translation: CASSLGGEGNYGYTF.